These 27 T cell receptor beta chains came from one sample sequenced in a study of cytomegalovirus exposure and HLA in healthy donors. The PCR made use of 60 Vbeta and 13 Jbeta primers. Data came from immunoSEQ multiplex PCR; TCRdb stores just in-frame clones and leaves some out. The sample consists of some 180,000 clones, around 80% of them appearing once. Sample: PBMCs. All receptors come from a woman younger than 45 in good health and CMV-seropositive.

The CDR3 sequence is CASSFIGTGFLNEQFF. In nucleotides, the CDR3 is TGTGCCAGCAGCTTTATCGGGACAGGGTTTCTCAATGAGCAGTTCTTC. The genes are TRBV11-2 and TRBJ2-1; 9 bases are shared with TRBD1. The CDR3 totals 16 residues. Germline V CDR1 and CDR2: SGHAT, FQNNGV. The J segment lost 6 bases and the V segment lost 3 bases, leaving 9 bases of the junction unmatched.

The chain joins TRBV5-4 to TRBJ2-5, with D perhaps matching TRBD2 (5 bases). CDR1 is SGHNT and CDR2 is YYREEE in the germline V gene (reference sequence). The CDR3 consists of 15 residues. Between the trimmed V and J ends, which lost 4 bases and 3 bases, there was a span of 16 bases. The CDR3, as DNA: TGTGCCAGCAGCCGTCCGCCCGGGCGGGAAGAGACCCAGTACTTC. Translating it yields CASSRPPGREETQYF.

The gene calls are TRBV4-3 and TRBJ2-3; 8 positions match TRBD2. Germline CDR1 and CDR2: LGHNA and YSLEER. V lost 0 bases and J lost 4; bases outside the gene matches: 6. The CDR3 is 16 amino acids. The CDR3 region has the DNA TGCGCCAGCAGCCAAGATAGACTAGCGTACGCAGATACGCAGTATTTT. Its protein is CASSQDRLAYADTQYF.

V gene TRBV29-1 combines with J gene TRBJ2-7; maybe TRBD1 (6 bases). Germline CDR1 and CDR2: SQVTM and ANQGSEA. This CDR3 is 11 amino acids long. Trimming removed 7 bases at V and 3 bases at J, with 10 bases between. CDR3 region: CSARTVYEQYF. CDR3 coding DNA: TGCAGCGCCCGGACAGTCTACGAGCAGTACTTC.

The chain employs TRBV5-5 and TRBJ1-2; D possibly corresponds to TRBD1 (5 bases). In germline, CDR1 is SGHKS, CDR2 YYEKEE (reference sequence). V shed 4 bases and J shed 8 bases, with 9 bases lying between them. The CDR3 sequence is 11 residues long. This CDR3 reads CASSGHDGYTF. CDR3 coding DNA: TGTGCCAGCAGCGGACACGACGGCTACACCTTC.

V gene TRBV11-2 combines with J gene TRBJ2-5; 9 nucleotides line up with TRBD1. There are 15 residues in the CDR3. Germline V lookup: CDR1 SGHAT, CDR2 FQNNGV. V lost 0 bases and J lost 3; bases outside the gene matches: 2. The CDR3: CASSLDRDREETQYF. In DNA form, the CDR3 reads TGTGCCAGCAGCTTAGATCGGGACAGGGAAGAGACCCAGTACTTC.

DNA of the CDR3: TGTGCCAGCAGCTTAGATCAGGCAGCGGGTGGGGAGCTGTTTTTT. It is translated as CASSLDQAAGGELFF. The chain couples TRBV11-2 to TRBJ2-2, with D possibly being TRBD2 (6 bases). V shed 0 bases and J shed 8 bases, with 13 bases lying between them. There are 15 residues in the CDR3. The V gene's germline CDR1 is SGHAT and CDR2 FQNNGV.

The V and J genes are TRBV6-5 and TRBJ2-7; TRBD1 matches 7 bases. Germline-derived CDR1 and CDR2 are MNHEY and SVGAGI. The CDR3 is made up of 12 amino acids. V shed 6 bases, J shed 3 bases, and the junction held 2 bases outside the gene matches. The CDR3 reads CASSRDSYEQYF. DNA for the CDR3: TGTGCCAGCAGCCGGGACAGCTACGAGCAGTACTTC.

The chain links TRBV7-8 to TRBJ2-2; no firm D call. The CDR3 extends over 15 amino acids. V lost 3 bases to trimming and J lost 3 bases, with 11 bases between them. Germline loops: CDR1 SGHVS, CDR2 FQNEAQ. In nucleotides, the CDR3 is TGTGCCAGCAGCTTCAGTTCTGTGTACACCGGGGAGCTGTTTTTT. Translated, it gives CASSFSSVYTGELFF.

This chain uses TRBV2 with TRBJ2-7, with 7 bases matching TRBD1. Trimming took 4 bases from V and 6 from J; bases not matched to a gene: 12. Germline V gene lookup returns CDR1 SNHLY and CDR2 FYNNEI. The CDR3 is 15 amino acids. The chain's CDR3 is CASSAALRGFLEQYF. The CDR3 nucleotides read TGTGCCAGCAGTGCGGCCCTCAGGGGGTTCCTCGAGCAGTACTTC.

This chain joins TRBV7-9 and TRBJ2-1; TRBD2 matches at 9 bases. V lost 2 bases, J lost 0 bases, and 2 bases stayed unmatched. This CDR3 has 16 amino acids. Germline V lookup: CDR1 SEHNR, CDR2 FQNEAQ (reference sequence). The CDR3 DNA reads as TGTGCCAGCAGCTTACTGCGGGGGGGCTCCTACAATGAGCAGTTCTTC. This translates into CASSLLRGGSYNEQFF.

The count of this clone is one. The V call is TRBV18, the J call TRBJ2-7, with a tentative D call TRBD2 (6 bases). V was cut by 3 bases and J by 5 bases, with 23 bases left in between. The CDR3 covers 17 residues. CDR1 is KGHSH and CDR2 is LQKENI in the germline V gene. DNA for the CDR3: TGTGCCAGCTCACCCAACGACGGGGTACAGCGGGCGGACGAGCAGTACTTC. It specifies CASSPNDGVQRADEQYF.

J is TRBJ1-1 and V is TRBV4-1; no reliable D call. Trimming shortened V by 0 bases and J by 6 bases, and 14 bases separated the two germline ends. This CDR3 contains 15 residues. The V gene's germline CDR1 is MGHRA and CDR2 YSYEKL. As DNA, the CDR3 is TGCGCCAGCAGCCAAGATTCGAGGGCGCAGGCTGAAGCTTTCTTT. As protein: CASSQDSRAQAEAFF.

This chain uses TRBV2 with TRBJ1-2, with 8 bases fitting TRBD1. V shed 5 bases and J 4 bases; nucleotides not matched to a gene: 3. Germline V gives CDR1 SNHLY, CDR2 FYNNEI. This CDR3 spans 13 amino acids. The CDR3 DNA reads as TGTGCCAGCAGTCCCGGACAGGGCTATGGCTACACCTTC. Protein sequence: CASSPGQGYGYTF.

The chain uses TRBV5-1 and TRBJ1-1; 7 bases are shared with TRBD1. Germline V gives CDR1 SGHRS, CDR2 YFSETQ. This CDR3 region has 14 residues. Germline trimming cut 3 bases from V and 4 bases from J; bases unmatched to any gene: 6. The chain's CDR3 is CASSYDRVGTEAFF. The CDR3, as DNA: TGCGCCAGCAGCTACGACAGGGTGGGCACTGAAGCTTTCTTT.

In nucleotides, the CDR3 is TGTGCCTGGAGCGGCTTGACAGGCAGGAACACCGGGGAGCTGTTTTTT. Protein product: CAWSGLTGRNTGELFF. The V gene is TRBV30, the J gene TRBJ2-2, with D possibly matching TRBD1 (6 bases). The length of the CDR3 is 16 residues. CDR1 is GTSNPN and CDR2 is SVGIG in the germline V gene (reference sequence). V shed 3 bases and J shed 1 base, with 15 bases lying between them. Using reference TRBV30 and TRBJ2-2 for the parts outside the CDR3, the full variable domain is SQTIHQWPATLVQPVGSPLSLECTVEGTSNPNLYWYRQAAGRGLQLLFYSVGIGQISSEVPQNLSASRPQDRQFILSSKKLLLSDSGFYLCAWSGLTGRNTGELFFGEGSRLTVL.

The J gene is TRBJ2-7, the V gene TRBV10-3; TRBD1 aligns across 7 bases. The CDR3 totals 15 residues. V lost 4 bases, J lost 0 bases, and 6 bases stayed unmatched. Germline CDR1 reads ENHRY; CDR2 reads SYGVKD. DNA of the CDR3: TGTGCCATCAGTGCCCGGGACAGAGTCTCCTACGAGCAGTACTTC. Translation: CAISARDRVSYEQYF.

The chain recombines TRBV5-4 with TRBJ1-3; D remains ambiguous. CDR1 and CDR2 from the germline V gene are SGHNT and YYREEE (reference sequence). V lost 2 bases and J 5 bases, leaving 8 bases between the germline ends. The CDR3 contains 13 residues. This CDR3 is CASSLENRNTIYF. DNA for the CDR3: TGTGCCAGCAGCTTAGAAAACAGAAACACCATATATTTT.

This chain uses TRBV2 with TRBJ2-1, with D perhaps matching TRBD2 (6 bases). The germline gives CDR1 SNHLY, CDR2 FYNNEI. V was clipped by 3 bases and J by 4 bases, with 13 bases between them. The CDR3 loop spans 15 amino acids. The CDR3 DNA reads TGTGCCAGCAGTGACCGGCCGGGAGAGTACAATGAGCAGTTCTTC. Amino acid sequence: CASSDRPGEYNEQFF.

V gene TRBV6-5 combines with J gene TRBJ2-4; D possibly corresponds to TRBD2 (6 bases). The CDR3 spans 13 residues. Trimming cost V 6 bases and J 7 bases, with 13 bases left between them. The V gene's germline CDR1 is MNHEY and CDR2 SVGAGI. The CDR3 reads CASRGAGENIQYF. The CDR3 nucleotides read TGTGCCAGCAGGGGAGCGGGCGAGAACATTCAGTACTTC.

This clone was counted a few times. The chain has TRBV4-1 and TRBJ1-2; D possibly corresponds to TRBD1 (5 bases). CDR1 is MGHRA, CDR2 YSYEKL, per germline. The CDR3 spans 14 residues. The ends were cut back, 7 bases at V and 6 bases at J, with 18 bases in the middle. The CDR3 nucleotides read TGCGCCAGCACCCTGGGCAGGGCCCCCGATGGCTACACCTTC. This codes for CASTLGRAPDGYTF.

The chain carries TRBV2 and TRBJ2-3, with 14 bases fitting TRBD2. The germline CDR1 and CDR2 sequences are SNHLY and FYNNEI. The J segment lost 5 bases and the V segment lost 4 bases, leaving 8 bases of the junction unmatched. The CDR3 has 17 amino acids. The CDR3 nucleotides read TGTGCCAGCAGTGGATCGACTAGCGGGAGGGACGGAGATACGCAGTATTTT. Residues: CASSGSTSGRDGDTQYF.

V is TRBV4-1 and J is TRBJ2-3; TRBD2 matches 9 bases. The CDR3 is made up of 20 amino acids. Germline assignment: CDR1 MGHRA and CDR2 YSYEKL. The trim removed 4 bases at V and 0 bases at J, leaving 17 bases unmatched. CDR3 in DNA: TGCGCCAGCAGCCCCTACGTATCGGATGGGGGACTAGCCAGCACAGATACGCAGTATTTT. This codes for CASSPYVSDGGLASTDTQYF.

This chain uses TRBV6-5 with TRBJ1-2, with 7 bases aligning to TRBD1. The CDR3 extends over 16 amino acids. The junction had 12 bases not matched to a gene; V was cut back by 0 bases and J by 8 bases. The germline V gene has CDR1 MNHEY and CDR2 SVGAGI. CDR3 coding DNA: TGTGCCAGCAGTTACTCCCTAGACAGGGATGATCTGGGCTACACCTTC. Its protein is CASSYSLDRDDLGYTF.

V is TRBV5-1 and J is TRBJ2-7; 8 bases match TRBD1. Trimming took 2 bases from V and 3 from J; bases not matched to a gene: 1. CDR1 and CDR2 (germline): SGHRS, YFSETQ. The CDR3 consists of 13 residues. The CDR3 spells CASSFTGGYEQYF. CDR3 nucleotides: TGCGCCAGCAGCTTTACAGGGGGCTACGAGCAGTACTTC.

This clone has more than one count but fewer than ten. The CDR3: CAWSALDRDSYEQYF. The CDR3 DNA reads TGTGCCTGGAGTGCTCTTGACAGGGACTCCTACGAGCAGTACTTC. The V call is TRBV30, the J call TRBJ2-7; TRBD1 matches at 7 bases. The J segment lost 0 bases and the V segment lost 1 base, leaving 6 bases of the junction unmatched. This CDR3 comprises 15 residues. Germline V gene lookup returns CDR1 GTSNPN and CDR2 SVGIG (reference sequence).

In regard to this clone: Other nucleotide sequences in the sample specify the same CDR3. This chain connects TRBV7-9 to TRBJ1-4; maybe TRBD1 (5 bases). Germline-derived CDR1 and CDR2 are SEHNR and FQNEAQ (reference sequence). Trimming stripped 3 bases from V and 6 bases from J, with 8 bases between. The CDR3 loop spans 13 amino acids. The CDR3 coding sequence is TGTGCCAGCAGCTTTACAGGAGATGAAAAACTGTTTTTT. It translates to CASSFTGDEKLFF.